Shown below are 14 T cell receptor beta chains from a single sample sequenced in a study of CD8 T cells in Susac syndrome. RNA was extracted with the RNeasy kit, and a quantity of 0.5 to 1 ug was reverse transcribed using random hexamers. TCRdb used MiXCR to reprocess the immunoSEQ multiplex PCR reads, holding one entry per CDR3 protein. The sample has around 150,000 distinct CDR3 sequences; roughly 93% are singletons. The sequenced sample consisted of CD4+ T cells from PBMCs. Every receptor here comes from a human donor in good health.

This rearrangement joins TRBV2 to TRBJ2-7; either TRBD1 or TRBD2 may supply D (5 bases each). The V gene's germline CDR1 is SNHLY and CDR2 FYNNEI. V was clipped by 8 bases and J by 3 bases, with 17 bases between them. This CDR3 region has 14 residues. The CDR3 coding sequence is TGTGCCAGCCCCAAGATGGGGGTTATCTACGAGCAGTACTTC. The encoded protein is CASPKMGVIYEQYF.

The CDR3 sequence: CAISVTMGNTEAFF. Here the CDR3 DNA reads TGTGCCATCAGTGTCACGATGGGGAACACTGAAGCTTTCTTT. The chain is built from TRBV10-3 and TRBJ1-1; D is unresolved. Germline CDR1 is ENHRY and CDR2 is SYGVKD. The CDR3 loop spans 14 amino acids. Trimming left V 4 bases short and J 1 base short, with 10 bases between.

The chain has TRBV20-1 and TRBJ1-6, with TRBD1 matching 8 bases. The CDR3 sequence is 12 residues long. Losses at the gene ends were 4 bases for V and 8 bases for J; bases not matched to a gene: 1. Germline V lookup: CDR1 DFQATT, CDR2 SNEGSKA (reference sequence). CDR3 in amino acids: CSAKQGDSPLHF. CDR3 bases: TGCAGTGCTAAACAGGGGGATTCACCCCTCCACTTT.

The J gene is TRBJ2-3, the V gene TRBV5-6; 7 bases match TRBD2. This CDR3 has 16 amino acids. Per germline, CDR1 SGHDT and CDR2 YYEEEE. V lost 0 bases to trimming and J lost 5 bases; unmatched junction nucleotides: 9. The CDR3 nucleotides are TGTGCCAGCAGCTTGGTTAGCGGGCTCCCACGAGATACGCAGTATTTT. It is translated as CASSLVSGLPRDTQYF.

The V call is TRBV12-3 or TRBV12-4, the J call TRBJ1-1; D is unresolved. Trimming took off 4 bases at V and 4 bases at J, with 10 bases between the two ends. The CDR3 covers 13 residues. CDR3 coding DNA: TGTGCCAGCAGTTCCACCTGGGGCACTGAAGCTTTCTTT. Amino acids: CASSSTWGTEAFF.

The chain uses TRBV12-3 or TRBV12-4 and TRBJ1-1, with D uncertain. The germline V and J ends were trimmed by 5 bases and 1 base, with 11 bases remaining between them. The CDR3 runs 14 residues. The CDR3 here is CASSAQATNTEAFF. CDR3 nucleotide sequence: TGTGCCAGCAGTGCCCAGGCCACGAACACTGAAGCTTTCTTT.

This chain connects TRBV10-2 to TRBJ2-7; 8 bases align to TRBD1. CDR1 WSHSY and CDR2 SAAADI come from the germline V gene. V shed 7 bases, J shed 6 bases, and the junction held 5 bases outside the gene matches. The CDR3 length is 12 residues. The CDR3 coding sequence is TGCGCCAGCATCTCACAGGGGGGCGAGCAGTACTTC. Residues: CASISQGGEQYF.

This sequence joins TRBV20-1 and TRBJ2-3; 8 bases are shared with TRBD1. Germline assignment: CDR1 DFQATT and CDR2 SNEGSKA (reference sequence). The CDR3 is made up of 16 amino acids. V lost 5 bases to trimming and J lost 0 bases; unmatched junction nucleotides: 10. CDR3 sequence (DNA): TGCAGTGCTGTTGATTGGGGGACAGGTAGCACAGATACGCAGTATTTT. This codes for CSAVDWGTGSTDTQYF.

V is TRBV20-1 and J is TRBJ2-5, with D uncertain. The CDR3 is 14 residues long. V lost 1 base and J 2 bases, leaving 11 bases between the germline ends. Germline assignment: CDR1 DFQATT and CDR2 SNEGSKA (reference sequence). The CDR3 DNA follows: TGCAGTGCTAGAGCCTTGCCCGCACAAGAGACCCAGTACTTC. This codes for CSARALPAQETQYF.

In DNA, the CDR3 is TGTGCCAGCAGCCAAGATCGGGGGCCGAGGGAAAAACTGTTTTTT. Protein: CASSQDRGPREKLFF. V usage is TRBV4-2 and J usage is TRBJ1-4, with a tentative D call TRBD1 (6 bases). The ends were cut back, 0 bases at V and 8 bases at J, with 13 bases in the middle. Germline V CDR1 and CDR2: LGHNA, YNFKEQ. The CDR3 has 15 amino acids.

V gene TRBV2 combines with J gene TRBJ2-1, with D possibly TRBD1 on 5 matching bases. In germline, CDR1 is SNHLY, CDR2 FYNNEI. Trimming left V 6 bases short and J 1 base short, with 10 bases between. The CDR3 length is 14 residues. CDR3 in DNA: TGTGCCAGCAGACCCAGGGTATCCTACAATGAGCAGTTCTTC. It codes for CASRPRVSYNEQFF.

The chain recombines TRBV30 with TRBJ1-5, with a weak D call TRBD1 (5 bases). The ends were cut back, 5 bases at V and 6 bases at J, with 17 bases in the middle. The CDR3 length is 14 residues. Per the germline V gene, CDR1 is GTSNPN and CDR2 is SVGIG (reference sequence). The CDR3 protein is CAWASGAGGQPQHF. The CDR3, as DNA: TGTGCCTGGGCCTCCGGGGCCGGCGGTCAGCCCCAGCATTTT.

The CDR3 protein is CASSAPQGRNEKLFF. The DNA of the CDR3 is TGTGCCAGCAGCGCCCCCCAGGGGAGGAATGAAAAACTGTTTTTT. The chain combines TRBV4-2 with TRBJ1-4; D is possibly TRBD1 (6 bases). V lost 5 bases to trimming and J lost 5 bases, with 15 bases between them. The CDR3 spans 15 residues. Germline V gene sequence: CDR1 LGHNA, CDR2 YNFKEQ.

The chain employs TRBV10-3 and TRBJ2-7, with D unresolved. V was cut by 6 bases and J by 3 bases, with 15 bases left in between. This CDR3 region has 14 residues. From germline, CDR1 is ENHRY and CDR2 SYGVKD. The CDR3 here is CAIRGQGSRYEQYF. For the CDR3, the DNA is TGTGCCATCAGAGGTCAAGGATCACGCTACGAGCAGTACTTC.